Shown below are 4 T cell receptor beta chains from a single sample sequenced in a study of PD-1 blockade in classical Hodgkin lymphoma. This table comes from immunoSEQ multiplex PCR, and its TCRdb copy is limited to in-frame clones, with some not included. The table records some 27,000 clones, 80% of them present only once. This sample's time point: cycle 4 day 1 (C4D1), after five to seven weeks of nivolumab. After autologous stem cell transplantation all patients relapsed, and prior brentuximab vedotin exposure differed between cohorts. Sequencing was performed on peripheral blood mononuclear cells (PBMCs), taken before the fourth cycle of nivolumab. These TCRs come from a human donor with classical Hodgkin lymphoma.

CDR3: CASVGPRMGEQFF. The CDR3 coding sequence is TGTGCCAGCGTAGGACCCAGAATGGGTGAGCAGTTCTTC. The genes are TRBV6-1 and TRBJ2-1; D gene ambiguous. CDR3 length: 13 amino acids. Germline CDR1 MNHNS, CDR2 SASEGT. V was clipped by 8 bases and J by 9 bases, with 17 bases between them.

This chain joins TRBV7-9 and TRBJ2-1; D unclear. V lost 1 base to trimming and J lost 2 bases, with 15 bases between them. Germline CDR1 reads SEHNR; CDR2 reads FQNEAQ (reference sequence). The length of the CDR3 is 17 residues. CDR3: CASSLGNRAAAYNEQFF. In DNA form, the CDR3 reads TGTGCCAGCAGCTTAGGGAACCGCGCGGCGGCCTACAATGAGCAGTTCTTC.

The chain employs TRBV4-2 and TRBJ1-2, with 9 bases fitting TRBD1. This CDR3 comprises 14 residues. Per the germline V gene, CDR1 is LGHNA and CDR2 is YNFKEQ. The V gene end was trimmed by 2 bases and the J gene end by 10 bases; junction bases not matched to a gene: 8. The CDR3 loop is CASSQSRTGDVYTF. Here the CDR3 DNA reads TGTGCCAGCAGCCAATCAAGGACAGGGGATGTCTACACCTTC.

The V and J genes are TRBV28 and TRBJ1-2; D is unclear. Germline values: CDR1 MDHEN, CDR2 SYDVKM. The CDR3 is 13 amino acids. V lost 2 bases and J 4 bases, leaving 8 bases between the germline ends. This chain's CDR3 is CASSLGQPYGYTF. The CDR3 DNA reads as TGTGCCAGCAGTTTAGGGCAGCCCTATGGCTACACCTTC.